The entry that follows covers one TCR beta chain sequence. Trimming at V came to 5 bases and at J to 4 bases, leaving 7 bases not matched to a gene. Germline V gene lookup returns CDR1 SGHTA and CDR2 FQGTGA. This CDR3 spans 14 amino acids. Here immunoSEQ multiplex PCR was the method, and the copy in TCRdb shows in-frame clones only, minus some. Here the sample spans 550,000 to 700,000 clones, about three quarters being singletons. This sample stems from a study of shared clonotypes between healthy human individuals. This clonotype was sampled from a woman aged 25 to 39 in good health. The chain carries TRBV7-3 and TRBJ2-7; TRBD1 matches at 8 bases. Sequenced sample: memory CD4+ T cells sorted from blood. Subset of the sample: CD45RA-negative fraction. The CDR3: CASSVPRQGYEQYF. CDR3 DNA: TGTGCCAGCAGCGTACCACGACAGGGGTACGAGCAGTACTTC.